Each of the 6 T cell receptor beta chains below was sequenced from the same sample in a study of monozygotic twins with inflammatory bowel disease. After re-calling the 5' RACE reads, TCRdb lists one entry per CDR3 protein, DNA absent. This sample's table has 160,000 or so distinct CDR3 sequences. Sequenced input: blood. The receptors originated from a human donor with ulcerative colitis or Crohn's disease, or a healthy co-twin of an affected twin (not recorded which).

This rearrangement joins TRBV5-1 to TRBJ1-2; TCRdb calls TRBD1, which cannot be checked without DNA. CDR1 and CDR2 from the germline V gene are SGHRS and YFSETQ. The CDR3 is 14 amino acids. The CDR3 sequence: CASSLGDGFYGYTF.

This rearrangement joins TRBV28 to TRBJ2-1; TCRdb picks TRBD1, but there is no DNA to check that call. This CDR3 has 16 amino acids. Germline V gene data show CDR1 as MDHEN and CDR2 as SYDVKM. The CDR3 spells CASSNFGARGYNEQFF.

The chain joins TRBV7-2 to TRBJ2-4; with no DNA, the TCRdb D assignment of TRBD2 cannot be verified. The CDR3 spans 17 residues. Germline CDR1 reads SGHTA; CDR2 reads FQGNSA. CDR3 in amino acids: CASSLIGLADAKNIQYF. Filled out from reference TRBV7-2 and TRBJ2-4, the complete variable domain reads GAGVSQSPSNKVTEKGKDVELRCDPISGHTALYWYRQSLGQGLEFLIYFQGNSAPDKSGLPSDRFSAERTGGSVSTLTIQRTQQEDSAVYLCASSLIGLADAKNIQYFGAGTRLSVL.

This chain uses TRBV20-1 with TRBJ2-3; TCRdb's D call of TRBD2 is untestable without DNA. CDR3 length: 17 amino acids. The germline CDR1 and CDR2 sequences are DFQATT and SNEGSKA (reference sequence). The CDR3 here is CSARDRLSSGGADTQYF.

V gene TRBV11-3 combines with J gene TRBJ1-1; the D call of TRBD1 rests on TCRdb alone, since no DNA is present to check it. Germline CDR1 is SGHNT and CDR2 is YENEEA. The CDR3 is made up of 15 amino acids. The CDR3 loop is CASRPPGQGATEAFF.

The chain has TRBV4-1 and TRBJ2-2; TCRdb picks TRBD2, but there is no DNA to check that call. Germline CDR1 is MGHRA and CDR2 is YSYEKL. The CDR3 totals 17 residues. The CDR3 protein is CASSPLRGSEDTGELFF.